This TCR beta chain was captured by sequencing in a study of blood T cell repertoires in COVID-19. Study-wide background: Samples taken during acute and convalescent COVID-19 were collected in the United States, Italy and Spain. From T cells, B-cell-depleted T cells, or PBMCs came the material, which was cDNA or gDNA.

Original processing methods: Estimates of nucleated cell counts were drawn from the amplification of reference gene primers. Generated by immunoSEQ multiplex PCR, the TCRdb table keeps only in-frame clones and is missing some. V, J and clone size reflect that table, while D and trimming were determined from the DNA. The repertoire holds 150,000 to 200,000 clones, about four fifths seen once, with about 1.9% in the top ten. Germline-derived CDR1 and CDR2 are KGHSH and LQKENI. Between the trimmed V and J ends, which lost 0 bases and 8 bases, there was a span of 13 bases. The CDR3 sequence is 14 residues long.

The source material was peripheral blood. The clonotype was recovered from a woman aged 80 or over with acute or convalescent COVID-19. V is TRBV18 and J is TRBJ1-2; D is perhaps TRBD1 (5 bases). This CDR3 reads CASSPPSGGEGYTF. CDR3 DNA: TGTGCCAGCTCACCACCTTCCGGGGGGGAAGGCTACACCTTC.